The following is a T cell receptor beta chain sequence with its context. Its cognate antigen is unknown. This specimen belongs to a study of beta chain features in type 1 diabetes. The germline gives CDR1 GTSNPN, CDR2 SVGIG (reference sequence). V lost 1 base and J lost 1; bases outside the gene matches: 2. The CDR3 spans 14 residues. Whole-study findings and limits: Whether TCRB rearrangement is influenced by HLA type went unresolved here.

The isolated RNA, all of it, was reverse transcribed, so expressed TCRB transcripts were what got sequenced. About 3.57 million reads per sample were averaged for naive, central memory and regulatory samples. Only in-frame clones appear in the TCRdb table, and some are missing; sequencing was by immunoSEQ multiplex PCR. This sample carries hundreds of thousands of clones, 68% of them seen once, and the ten largest clones take 0.053%. The rearrangement links TRBV30 to TRBJ1-1, with 8 bases matching TRBD1. The sequencing input was naive CD4+ T cells from blood. The receptor's source is a man aged 25 to 40 in good health. CDR3 region: CAWSADRGNTEAFF. The DNA for the CDR3 is TGTGCCTGGAGTGCCGACAGGGGGAACACTGAAGCTTTCTTT.